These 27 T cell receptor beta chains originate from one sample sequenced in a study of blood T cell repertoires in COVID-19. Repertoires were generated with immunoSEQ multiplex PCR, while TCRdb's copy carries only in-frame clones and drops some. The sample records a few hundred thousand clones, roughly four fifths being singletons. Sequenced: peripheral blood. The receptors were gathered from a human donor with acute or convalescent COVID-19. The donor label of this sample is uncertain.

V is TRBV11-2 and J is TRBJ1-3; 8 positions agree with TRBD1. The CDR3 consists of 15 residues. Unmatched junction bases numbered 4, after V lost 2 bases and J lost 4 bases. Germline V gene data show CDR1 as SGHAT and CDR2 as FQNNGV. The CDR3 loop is CASSLQGASGNTIYF. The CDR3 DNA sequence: TGTGCCAGCAGCTTACAGGGGGCCTCAGGAAACACCATATATTTT.

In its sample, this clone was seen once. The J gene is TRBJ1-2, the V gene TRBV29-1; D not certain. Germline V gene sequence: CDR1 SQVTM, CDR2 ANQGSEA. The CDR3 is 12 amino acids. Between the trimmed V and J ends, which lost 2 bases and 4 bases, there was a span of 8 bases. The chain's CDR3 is CSVETAVYGYTF. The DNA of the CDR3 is TGCAGCGTTGAAACGGCGGTCTATGGCTACACCTTC.

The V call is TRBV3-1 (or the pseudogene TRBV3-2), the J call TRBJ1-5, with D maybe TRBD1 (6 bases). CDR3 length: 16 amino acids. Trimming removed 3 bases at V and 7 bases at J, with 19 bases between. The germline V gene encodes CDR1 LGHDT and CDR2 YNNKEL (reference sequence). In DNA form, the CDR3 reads TGTGCCAGCAGCCAGGGGGCTAGCGGCGGGAGACAGCCCCAGCATTTT. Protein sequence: CASSQGASGGRQPQHF.

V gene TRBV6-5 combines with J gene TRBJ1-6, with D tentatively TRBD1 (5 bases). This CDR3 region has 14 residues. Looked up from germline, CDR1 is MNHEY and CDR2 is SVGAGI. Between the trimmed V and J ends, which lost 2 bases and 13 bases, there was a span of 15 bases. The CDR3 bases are TGTGCCAGCAGTTACCTCCCGGGGGGGAGGCCCCTCCACTTT. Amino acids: CASSYLPGGRPLHF.

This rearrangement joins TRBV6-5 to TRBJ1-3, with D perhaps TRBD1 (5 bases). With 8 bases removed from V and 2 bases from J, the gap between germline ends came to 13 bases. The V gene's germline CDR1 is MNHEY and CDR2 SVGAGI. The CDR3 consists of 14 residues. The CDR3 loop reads CASQRGGTGNTIYF. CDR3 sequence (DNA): TGTGCCAGCCAGCGGGGGGGAACTGGAAACACCATATATTTT.

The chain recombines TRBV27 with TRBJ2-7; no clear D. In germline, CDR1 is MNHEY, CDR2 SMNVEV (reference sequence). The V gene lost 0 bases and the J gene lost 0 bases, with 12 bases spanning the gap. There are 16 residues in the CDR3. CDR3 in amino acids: CASSLSWQVSSYEQYF. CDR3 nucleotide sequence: TGTGCCAGCAGTTTATCGTGGCAGGTTAGCTCCTACGAGCAGTACTTC.

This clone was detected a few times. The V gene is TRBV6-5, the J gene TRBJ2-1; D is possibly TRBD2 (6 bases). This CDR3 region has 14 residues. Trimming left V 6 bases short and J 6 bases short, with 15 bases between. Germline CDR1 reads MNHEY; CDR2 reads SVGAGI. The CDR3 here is CASRSSWRGNEQFF. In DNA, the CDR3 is TGTGCCAGCAGGTCATCCTGGAGGGGCAATGAGCAGTTCTTC.

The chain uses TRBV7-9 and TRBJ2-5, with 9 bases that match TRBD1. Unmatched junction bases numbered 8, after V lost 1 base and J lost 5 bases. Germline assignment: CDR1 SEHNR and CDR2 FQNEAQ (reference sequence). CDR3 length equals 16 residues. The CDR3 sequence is CASSLDGTGFYETQYF. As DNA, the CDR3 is TGTGCCAGCAGCTTAGACGGGACAGGGTTTTATGAGACCCAGTACTTC. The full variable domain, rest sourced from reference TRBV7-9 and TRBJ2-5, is DTGVSQNPRHKITKRGQNVTFRCDPISEHNRLYWYRQTLGQGPEFLTYFQNEAQLEKSRLLSDRFSAERPKGSFSTLEIQRTEQGDSAMYLCASSLDGTGFYETQYFGPGTRLLVL.

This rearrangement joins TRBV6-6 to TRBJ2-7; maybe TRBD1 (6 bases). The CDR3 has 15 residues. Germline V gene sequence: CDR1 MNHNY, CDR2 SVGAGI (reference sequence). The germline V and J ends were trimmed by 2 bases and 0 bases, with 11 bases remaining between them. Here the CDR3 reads CASSYLRQVSYEQYF. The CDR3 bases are TGTGCCAGCAGTTACCTTAGACAGGTCTCCTACGAGCAGTACTTC.

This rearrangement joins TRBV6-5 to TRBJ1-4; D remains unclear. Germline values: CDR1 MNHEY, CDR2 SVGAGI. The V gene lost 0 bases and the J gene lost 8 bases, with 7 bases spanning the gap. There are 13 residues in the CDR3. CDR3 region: CASSYSPSEKLFF. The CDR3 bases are TGTGCCAGCAGTTACTCCCCGAGCGAAAAACTGTTTTTT.

CDR3 sequence: CASSLSGSSRYEQYF. DNA of the CDR3: TGTGCCAGCAGCCTTAGCGGGTCCTCCCGGTACGAGCAGTACTTC. The J gene is TRBJ2-7, the V gene TRBV7-6; TRBD2 matches 7 bases. Germline-derived CDR1 and CDR2 are SGHVS and FNYEAQ. V lost 5 bases, J lost 4 bases, and 11 bases stayed unmatched. The CDR3 loop spans 15 amino acids.

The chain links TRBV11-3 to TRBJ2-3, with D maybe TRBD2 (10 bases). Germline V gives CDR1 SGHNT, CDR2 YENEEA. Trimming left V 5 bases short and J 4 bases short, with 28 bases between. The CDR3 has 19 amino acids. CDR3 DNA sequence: TGTGCCAGCAGCCCAGGACAGGGGAGAGCGGGGGGGCCTTCAGATACGCAGTATTTT. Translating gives CASSPGQGRAGGPSDTQYF.

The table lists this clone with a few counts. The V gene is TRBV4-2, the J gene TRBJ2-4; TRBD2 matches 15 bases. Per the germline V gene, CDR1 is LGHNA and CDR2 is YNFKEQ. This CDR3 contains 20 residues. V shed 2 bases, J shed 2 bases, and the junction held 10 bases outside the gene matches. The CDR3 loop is CASSQRTSGGAEASKNIQYF. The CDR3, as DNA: TGTGCCAGCAGCCAACGGACTAGCGGGGGGGCTGAGGCGTCCAAAAACATTCAGTACTTC.

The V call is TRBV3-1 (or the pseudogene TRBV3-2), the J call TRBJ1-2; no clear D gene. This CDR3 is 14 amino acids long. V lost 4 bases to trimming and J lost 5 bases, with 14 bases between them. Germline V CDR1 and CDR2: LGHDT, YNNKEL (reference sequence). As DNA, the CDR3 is TGTGCCAGCAGCCGAACCGGGTATTCATATGGCTACACCTTC. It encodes CASSRTGYSYGYTF.

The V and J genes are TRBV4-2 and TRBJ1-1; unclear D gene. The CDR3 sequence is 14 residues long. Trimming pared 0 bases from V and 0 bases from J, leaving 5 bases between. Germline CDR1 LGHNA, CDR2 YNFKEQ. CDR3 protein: CASSQDLVNTEAFF. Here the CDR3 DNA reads TGTGCCAGCAGCCAAGATCTAGTGAACACTGAAGCTTTCTTT.

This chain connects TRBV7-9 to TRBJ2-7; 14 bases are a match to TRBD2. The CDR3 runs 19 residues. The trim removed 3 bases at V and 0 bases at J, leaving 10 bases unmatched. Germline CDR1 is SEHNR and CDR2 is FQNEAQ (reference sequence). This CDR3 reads CASSFGTSGRGWGSYEQYF. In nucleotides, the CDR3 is TGTGCCAGCAGCTTCGGGACTAGCGGGAGAGGATGGGGCTCCTACGAGCAGTACTTC. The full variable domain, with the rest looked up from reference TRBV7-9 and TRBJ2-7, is DTGVSQNPRHKITKRGQNVTFRCDPISEHNRLYWYRQTLGQGPEFLTYFQNEAQLEKSRLLSDRFSAERPKGSFSTLEIQRTEQGDSAMYLCASSFGTSGRGWGSYEQYFGPGTRLTVT.

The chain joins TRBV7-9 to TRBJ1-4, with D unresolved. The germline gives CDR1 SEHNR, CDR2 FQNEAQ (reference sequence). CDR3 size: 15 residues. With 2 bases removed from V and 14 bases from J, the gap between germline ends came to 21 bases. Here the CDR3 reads CASSLLTPREFALFF. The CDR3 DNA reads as TGTGCCAGCAGCTTATTGACCCCAAGGGAGTTTGCGCTGTTTTTT.

CDR3 DNA: TGTGCCAGTAGCTCTATCGGGAGTGGTTTCCCCGGGGAGCTGTTTTTT. Encoded protein: CASSSIGSGFPGELFF. The V call is TRBV19, the J call TRBJ2-2, with a possible D match to TRBD2 (6 bases). CDR3 size: 16 residues. V lost 6 bases, J lost 6 bases, and 20 bases lay in between. Looked up from germline, CDR1 is LNHDA and CDR2 is SQIVND (reference sequence).

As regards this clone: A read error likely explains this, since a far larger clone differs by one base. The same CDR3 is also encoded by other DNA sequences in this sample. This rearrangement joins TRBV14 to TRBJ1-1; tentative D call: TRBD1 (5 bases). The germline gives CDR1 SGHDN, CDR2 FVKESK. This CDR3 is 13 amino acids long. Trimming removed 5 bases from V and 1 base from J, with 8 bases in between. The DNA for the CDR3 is TGTGCCAGCAGCATCGGGGGGAACACTGAAGCTTTCTTT. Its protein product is CASSIGGNTEAFF.

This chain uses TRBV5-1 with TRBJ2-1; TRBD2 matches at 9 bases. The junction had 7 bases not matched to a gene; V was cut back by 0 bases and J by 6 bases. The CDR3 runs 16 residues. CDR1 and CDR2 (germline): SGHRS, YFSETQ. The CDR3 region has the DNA TGCGCCAGCAGCTTGGTTCCCGCGGGAGGGGGCAATGAGCAGTTCTTC. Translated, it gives CASSLVPAGGGNEQFF.

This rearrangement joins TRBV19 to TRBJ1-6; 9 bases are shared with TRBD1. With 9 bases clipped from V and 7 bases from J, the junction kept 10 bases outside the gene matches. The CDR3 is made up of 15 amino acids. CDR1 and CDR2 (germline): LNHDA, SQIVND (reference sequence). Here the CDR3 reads CASKTGGAGNSPLHF. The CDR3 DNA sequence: TGTGCCAGCAAAACAGGGGGCGCAGGAAATTCACCCCTCCACTTT.

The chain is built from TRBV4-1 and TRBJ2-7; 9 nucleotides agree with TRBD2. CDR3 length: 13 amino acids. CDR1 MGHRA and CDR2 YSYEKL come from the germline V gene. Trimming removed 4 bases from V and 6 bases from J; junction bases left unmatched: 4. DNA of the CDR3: TGCGCCAGCAGCCTGGGACTAGCAGGCGAGCAGTACTTC. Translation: CASSLGLAGEQYF.

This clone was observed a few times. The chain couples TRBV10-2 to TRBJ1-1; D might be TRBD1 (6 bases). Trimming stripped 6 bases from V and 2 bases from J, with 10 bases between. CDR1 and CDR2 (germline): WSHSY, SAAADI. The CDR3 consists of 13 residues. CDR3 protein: CASSHRVNTEAFF. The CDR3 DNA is TGCGCCAGCAGCCACAGGGTAAACACTGAAGCTTTCTTT.

DNA for the CDR3: TGTGCCTGGGGGCGGGGGCGAGATCAGCCCCAGCATTTT. It translates to CAWGRGRDQPQHF. The rearrangement uses TRBV30 and TRBJ1-5; a possible D gene is TRBD1 (6 bases). Trimming removed 5 bases from V and 5 bases from J, with 13 bases in between. This CDR3 region has 13 residues. Germline CDR1 reads GTSNPN; CDR2 reads SVGIG (reference sequence).

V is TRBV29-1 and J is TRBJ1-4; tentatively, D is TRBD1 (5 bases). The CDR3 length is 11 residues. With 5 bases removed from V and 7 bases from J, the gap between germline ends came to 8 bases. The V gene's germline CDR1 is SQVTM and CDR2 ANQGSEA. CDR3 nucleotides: TGCAGCGTTTATAGGGGTGAAAAACTGTTTTTT. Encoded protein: CSVYRGEKLFF.

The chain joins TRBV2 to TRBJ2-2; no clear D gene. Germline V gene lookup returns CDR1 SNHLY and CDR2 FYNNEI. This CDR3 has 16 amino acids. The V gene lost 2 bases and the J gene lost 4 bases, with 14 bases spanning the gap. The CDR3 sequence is CASSEPLVSGTGELFF. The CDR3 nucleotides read TGTGCCAGCAGTGAACCCCTAGTATCCGGCACCGGGGAGCTGTTTTTT.

The CDR3 nucleotides are TGTGCCAGCAGCTTGGTAGTACTTATGGGGACTAGCGTATCCAATGAGCAGTTCTTC. Amino acids: CASSLVVLMGTSVSNEQFF. The V and J genes are TRBV5-8 and TRBJ2-1, with TRBD2 identical over 10 bases. Germline-derived CDR1 and CDR2 are SGHTS and YDEGEE. CDR3 length equals 19 residues. V gave up 0 bases and J gave up 6 bases; unmatched junction bases: 15.